This T cell receptor (beta chain) appears in the sequencing data of a study of cytomegalovirus exposure and HLA in healthy donors. PCR employed 60 Vbeta and 13 Jbeta primers. Produced via immunoSEQ multiplex PCR; TCRdb's table is partial and in-frame only. The repertoire holds approximately 120,000 clones, with under 80% as singletons. With 2 bases clipped from V and 5 bases from J, the junction kept 1 base outside the gene matches. The CDR3 extends over 14 amino acids. CDR1 and CDR2 from the germline V gene are SGHKS and YYEKEE (reference sequence). Specimen: PBMCs. This receptor was identified in a woman aged 55-69 years in good health and CMV-seropositive. The chain combines TRBV5-5 with TRBJ2-1, with 10 bases aligning to TRBD2. The CDR3 is CASSLLAGNNEQFF. For the CDR3, the DNA is TGTGCCAGCAGCTTACTAGCGGGGAACAATGAGCAGTTCTTC. Full variable domain (rest looked up from reference TRBV5-5 and TRBJ2-1): DAGVTQSPTHLIKTRGQQVTLRCSPISGHKSVSWYQQVLGQGPQFIFQYYEKEERGRGNFPDRFSARQFPNYSSELNVNALLLGDSALYLCASSLLAGNNEQFFGPGTRLTVL.